What follows is one T cell receptor (beta chain) and its context. The V and J ends lost 4 bases and 3 bases, in that order; junction bases with no gene match: 7. The CDR3 length is 16 residues. Looked up from germline, CDR1 is SNHLY and CDR2 is FYNNEI. These data are taken from a study of T cell repertoires in cytomegalovirus infection. TCRdb re-analysed the reads in MiXCR, keeping a single row per CDR3 protein. The top ten clones hold roughly 13% of a sample with nearly 450,000 distinct CDR3 sequences, around 32% of them seen once. This receptor was obtained from a human donor in good health (CMV status not recorded). Some clones in this sample may be carry-over from other donors' samples. This rearrangement joins TRBV2 to TRBJ2-3; 10 nucleotides align to TRBD2. The specimen sequenced was PBMCs. CDR3 loop: CASSAKRGGLTDTQYF. Here the CDR3 DNA reads TGTGCCAGCAGTGCCAAGCGGGGGGGCCTAACAGATACGCAGTATTTT.